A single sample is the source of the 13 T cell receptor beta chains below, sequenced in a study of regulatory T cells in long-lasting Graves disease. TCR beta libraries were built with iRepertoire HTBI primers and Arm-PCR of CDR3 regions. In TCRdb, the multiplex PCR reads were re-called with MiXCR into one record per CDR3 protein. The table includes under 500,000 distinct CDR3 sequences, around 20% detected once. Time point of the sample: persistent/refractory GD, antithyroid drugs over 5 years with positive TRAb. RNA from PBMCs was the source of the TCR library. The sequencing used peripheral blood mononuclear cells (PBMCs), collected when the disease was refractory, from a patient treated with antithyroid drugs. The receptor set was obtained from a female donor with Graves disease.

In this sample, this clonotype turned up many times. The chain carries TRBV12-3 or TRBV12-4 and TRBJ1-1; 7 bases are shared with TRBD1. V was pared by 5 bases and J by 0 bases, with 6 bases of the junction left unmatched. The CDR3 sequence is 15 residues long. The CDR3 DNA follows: TGTGCCAGCAGTCCCACAGGGGTACTGAACACTGAAGCTTTCTTT. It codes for CASSPTGVLNTEAFF.

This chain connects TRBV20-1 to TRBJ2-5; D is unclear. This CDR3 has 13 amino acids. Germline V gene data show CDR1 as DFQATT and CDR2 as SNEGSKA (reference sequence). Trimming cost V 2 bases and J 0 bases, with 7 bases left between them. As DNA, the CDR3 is TGCAGTGCTAGACTGGCGTACCAAGAGACCCAGTACTTC. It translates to CSARLAYQETQYF.

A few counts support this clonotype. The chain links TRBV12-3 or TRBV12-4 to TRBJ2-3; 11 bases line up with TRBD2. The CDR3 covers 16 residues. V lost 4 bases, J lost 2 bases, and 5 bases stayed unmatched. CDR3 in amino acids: CASSYGTSGFTDTQYF. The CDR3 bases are TGTGCCAGCAGTTACGGGACTAGCGGATTCACAGATACGCAGTATTTT.

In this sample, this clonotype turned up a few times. This CDR3 reads CASSFLGANEKLFF. The DNA of the CDR3 is TGTGCCAGCAGTTTCCTTGGGGCTAATGAAAAACTGTTTTTT. The rearrangement joins TRBV27 to TRBJ1-4; D unclear. This CDR3 has 14 amino acids. The V end lost 3 bases, the J end lost 3 bases, and 8 bases lay between the germline ends. Germline V CDR1 and CDR2: MNHEY, SMNVEV (reference sequence).

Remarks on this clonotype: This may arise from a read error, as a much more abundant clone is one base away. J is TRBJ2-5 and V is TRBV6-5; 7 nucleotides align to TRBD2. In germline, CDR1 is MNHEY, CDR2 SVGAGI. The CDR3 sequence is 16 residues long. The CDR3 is CASSYPGASGQGTQYF. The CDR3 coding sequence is TGTGCCAGCAGTTACCCTGGGGCTAGCGGACAAGGGACCCAGTACTTC.

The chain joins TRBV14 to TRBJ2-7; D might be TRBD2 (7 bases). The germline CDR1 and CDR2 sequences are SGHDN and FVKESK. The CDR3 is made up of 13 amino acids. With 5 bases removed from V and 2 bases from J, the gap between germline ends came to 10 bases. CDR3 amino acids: CASSKGGAYEQYF. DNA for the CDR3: TGTGCCAGCAGCAAGGGGGGGGCCTACGAGCAGTACTTC.

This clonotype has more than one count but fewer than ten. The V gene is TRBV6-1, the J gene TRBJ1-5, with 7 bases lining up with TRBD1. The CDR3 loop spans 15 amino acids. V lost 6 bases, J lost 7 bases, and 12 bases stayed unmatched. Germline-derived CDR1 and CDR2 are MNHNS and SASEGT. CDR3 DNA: TGTGCCAGCAGCGCCGACAGGGAGGGCTCGCAGCCCCAGCATTTT. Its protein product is CASSADREGSQPQHF.

CDR3 amino acids: CAIKGGGRLGSYNEQFF. DNA of the CDR3: TGTGCCATCAAAGGCGGAGGTAGGCTAGGTTCCTACAATGAGCAGTTCTTC. The genes are TRBV10-3 and TRBJ2-1, with a weak D call TRBD2 (5 bases). Germline V gene sequence: CDR1 ENHRY, CDR2 SYGVKD. With 7 bases removed from V and 1 base from J, the gap between germline ends came to 20 bases. CDR3 length: 17 amino acids.

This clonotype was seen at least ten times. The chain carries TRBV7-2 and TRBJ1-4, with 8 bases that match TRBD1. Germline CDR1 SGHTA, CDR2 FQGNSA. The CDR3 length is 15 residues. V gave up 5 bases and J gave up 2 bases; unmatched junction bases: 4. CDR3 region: CASSPDRDTNEKLFF. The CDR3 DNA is TGTGCCAGCAGCCCGGACAGGGACACTAATGAAAAACTGTTTTTT.

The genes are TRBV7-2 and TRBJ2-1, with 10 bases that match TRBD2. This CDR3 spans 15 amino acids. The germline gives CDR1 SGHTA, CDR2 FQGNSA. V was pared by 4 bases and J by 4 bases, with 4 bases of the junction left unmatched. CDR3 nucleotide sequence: TGTGCCAGCAGCTCAGCGGGAGGGGGATACAATGAGCAGTTCTTC. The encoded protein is CASSSAGGGYNEQFF.

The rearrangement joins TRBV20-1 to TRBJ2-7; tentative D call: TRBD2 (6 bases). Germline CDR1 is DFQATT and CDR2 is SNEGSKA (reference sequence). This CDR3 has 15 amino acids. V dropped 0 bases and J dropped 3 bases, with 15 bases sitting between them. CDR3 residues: CSARDEEWRDYEQYF. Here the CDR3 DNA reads TGCAGTGCTAGAGATGAGGAATGGCGGGACTACGAGCAGTACTTC.

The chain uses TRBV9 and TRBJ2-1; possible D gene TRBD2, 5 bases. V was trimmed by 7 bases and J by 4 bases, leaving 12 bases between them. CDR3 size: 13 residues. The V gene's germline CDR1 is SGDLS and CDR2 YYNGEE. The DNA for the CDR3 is TGTGCCAGCGGTGAGGGCGGGTACAATGAGCAGTTCTTC. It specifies CASGEGGYNEQFF.

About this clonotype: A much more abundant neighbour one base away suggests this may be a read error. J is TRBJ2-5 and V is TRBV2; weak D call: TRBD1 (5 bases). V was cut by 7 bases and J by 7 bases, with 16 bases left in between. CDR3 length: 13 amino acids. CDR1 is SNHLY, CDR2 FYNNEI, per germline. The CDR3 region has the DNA TGTGCCAGCACTACATCAGGGTGGGGGACCCAGTACTTC. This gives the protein CASTTSGWGTQYF.